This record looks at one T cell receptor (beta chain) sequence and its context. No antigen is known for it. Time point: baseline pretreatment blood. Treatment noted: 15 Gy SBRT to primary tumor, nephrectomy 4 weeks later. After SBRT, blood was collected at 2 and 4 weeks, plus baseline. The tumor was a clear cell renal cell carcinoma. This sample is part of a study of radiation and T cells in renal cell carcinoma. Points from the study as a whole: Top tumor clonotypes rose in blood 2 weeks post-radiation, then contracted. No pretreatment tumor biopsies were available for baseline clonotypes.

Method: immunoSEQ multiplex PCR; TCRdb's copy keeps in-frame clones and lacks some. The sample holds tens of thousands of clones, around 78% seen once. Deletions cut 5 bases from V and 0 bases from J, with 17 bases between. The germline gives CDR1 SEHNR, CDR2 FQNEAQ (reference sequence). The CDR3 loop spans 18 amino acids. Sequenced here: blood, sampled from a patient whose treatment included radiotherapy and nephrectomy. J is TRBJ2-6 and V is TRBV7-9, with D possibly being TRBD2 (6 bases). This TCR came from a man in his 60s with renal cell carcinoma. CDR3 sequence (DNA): TGTGCCAGCAGCCCGCTGGGGGGAGGCTCCTCTGGGGCCAACGTCCTGACTTTC. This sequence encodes CASSPLGGGSSGANVLTF.